These 17 T cell receptor beta chains originate from one sample sequenced in a study of OX40 agonist ivuxolimab in advanced cancers. Profiling relied on immunoSEQ multiplex PCR, and the TCRdb table lists in-frame clones only, not all of them. The profile shows some 69,000 clones, about 93% of them singletons. Source: CD4+ or CD8+ T cells sorted from blood, taken in a trial of the OX40 agonist ivuxolimab. The receptors stem from an adult with an advanced solid tumor such as melanoma, head and neck, liver or kidney cancer.

The V and J genes are TRBV4-3 and TRBJ2-5; no reliable D call. CDR3 size: 15 residues. The germline CDR1 and CDR2 sequences are LGHNA and YSLEER. The V end was cut by 3 bases, the J end by 1 base, with 12 bases between. The CDR3 DNA reads TGCGCCAGCAGCCAGGAGAGACACTCCCAAGAGACCCAGTACTTC. Amino acids: CASSQERHSQETQYF.

The genes are TRBV7-6 and TRBJ2-1; 14 bases line up with TRBD2. The CDR3 consists of 16 residues. Germline values: CDR1 SGHVS, CDR2 FNYEAQ. Germline trimming cut 4 bases from V and 10 bases from J; bases unmatched to any gene: 9. CDR3 in DNA: TGTGCCAGCAGCTCATCCGGGACTAGCGGGGGCCGGGAGCAGTTCTTC. Its protein is CASSSSGTSGGREQFF. The whole variable domain, filled in from reference TRBV7-6 and TRBJ2-1, reads GAGVSQSPRYKVTKRGQDVALRCDPISGHVSLYWYRQALGQGPEFLTYFNYEAQQDKSGLPNDRFSAERPEGSISTLTIQRTEQRDSAMYRCASSSSGTSGGREQFFGPGTRLTVL.

The chain couples TRBV10-3 to TRBJ2-1, with D perhaps TRBD2 (6 bases). The CDR3 totals 14 residues. V was pared by 3 bases and J by 12 bases, with 18 bases between. Germline CDR1 and CDR2: ENHRY and SYGVKD. The CDR3 is CAISEGTASGGQFF. CDR3 DNA: TGTGCCATCAGTGAAGGGACTGCATCCGGTGGGCAGTTCTTC.

This chain joins TRBV7-3 and TRBJ2-3, with 7 nucleotides matching TRBD2. Germline-derived CDR1 and CDR2 are SGHTA and FQGTGA. This CDR3 region has 15 residues. V shed 8 bases and J 5 bases; nucleotides not matched to a gene: 13. DNA for the CDR3: TGTGCCAGCGCAAGGTATAGCGGGTTTGAAGATACGCAGTATTTT. Translation: CASARYSGFEDTQYF.

This chain connects TRBV7-2 to TRBJ2-1; TRBD2 aligns across 7 bases. The CDR3 spans 15 residues. J was trimmed by 9 bases and V by 1 base; bases with no gene match: 9. CDR1 is SGHTA and CDR2 is FQGNSA in the germline V gene. In nucleotides, the CDR3 is TGTGCCAGCAGCTTAGTTAGCGGGTCCTCGGGTGAGCAGTTCTTC. Translated: CASSLVSGSSGEQFF. The variable domain in full, completed from reference TRBV7-2 and TRBJ2-1, reads GAGVSQSPSNKVTEKGKDVELRCDPISGHTALYWYRQSLGQGLEFLIYFQGNSAPDKSGLPSDRFSAERTGGSVSTLTIQRTQQEDSAVYLCASSLVSGSSGEQFFGPGTRLTVL.

This rearrangement joins TRBV9 to TRBJ2-3; TRBD2 matches 8 bases. There are 14 residues in the CDR3. Germline V lookup: CDR1 SGDLS, CDR2 YYNGEE. With V trimmed by 1 base and J by 5 bases, 3 bases remained unmatched. CDR3 sequence: CASSVLLAGDTQYF. The CDR3 DNA reads TGTGCCAGCAGCGTATTGCTAGCGGGAGATACGCAGTATTTT.

This clone is a singleton in its sample. The rearrangement joins TRBV30 to TRBJ1-6, with 8 nucleotides matching TRBD1. The CDR3 runs to 15 residues. Trimming took 2 bases from V and 7 from J; bases not matched to a gene: 7. Per the germline V gene, CDR1 is GTSNPN and CDR2 is SVGIG (reference sequence). The DNA of the CDR3 is TGTGCCTGGAGTCGACTCCGGGACAGGAATTCACCCCTCCACTTT. Translated, it gives CAWSRLRDRNSPLHF. Using reference TRBV30 and TRBJ1-6 for the parts outside the CDR3, the full variable domain is SQTIHQWPATLVQPVGSPLSLECTVEGTSNPNLYWYRQAAGRGLQLLFYSVGIGQISSEVPQNLSASRPQDRQFILSSKKLLLSDSGFYLCAWSRLRDRNSPLHFGNGTRLTVT.

This clone was seen a handful of times. The rearrangement links TRBV2 to TRBJ2-1; 13 bases map to TRBD2. J gave up 9 bases and V 8 bases, and 10 bases lay outside the gene matches. Germline CDR1 is SNHLY and CDR2 is FYNNEI. CDR3 length: 15 amino acids. The CDR3 DNA sequence: TGTGCCAGCGGGACTAGCGGGACTCCAGGTGGTGAGCAGTTCTTC. As protein: CASGTSGTPGGEQFF. The variable domain in full, with the rest retrieved from reference TRBV2 and TRBJ2-1, is EPEVTQTPSHQVTQMGQEVILRCVPISNHLYFYWYRQILGQKVEFLVSFYNNEISEKSEIFDDQFSVERPDGSNFTLKIRSTKLEDSAMYFCASGTSGTPGGEQFFGPGTRLTVL.

The V and J genes are TRBV28 and TRBJ2-3, with unresolved D. Trimming stripped 5 bases from V and 0 bases from J, with 6 bases between. CDR3 length: 13 residues. Germline CDR1 reads MDHEN; CDR2 reads SYDVKM. This CDR3 reads CASSIPSTDTQYF. Written as DNA, the CDR3 is TGTGCCAGCAGTATTCCTAGCACAGATACGCAGTATTTT.

V gene TRBV11-3 combines with J gene TRBJ1-2; 9 positions agree with TRBD1. CDR3 length: 15 amino acids. With 0 bases clipped from V and 3 bases from J, the junction kept 2 bases outside the gene matches. From germline, CDR1 is SGHNT and CDR2 YENEEA. The DNA for the CDR3 is TGTGCCAGCAGCTTAGAGGGGACAGGGCACTATGGCTACACCTTC. Translating gives CASSLEGTGHYGYTF.

This chain connects TRBV19 to TRBJ1-2; D unclear. Germline V gene data show CDR1 as LNHDA and CDR2 as SQIVND (reference sequence). The length of the CDR3 is 12 residues. The V gene lost 6 bases and the J gene lost 2 bases, with 7 bases spanning the gap. The CDR3 loop reads CASRTENYGYTF. The CDR3, as DNA: TGTGCCAGTAGAACGGAAAACTATGGCTACACCTTC.

The J gene is TRBJ1-2, the V gene TRBV6-6, with D possibly TRBD1 on 5 matching bases. The CDR3 consists of 14 residues. The V and J ends lost 6 bases and 4 bases respectively, with 15 bases between them. CDR1 MNHNY and CDR2 SVGAGI come from the germline V gene (reference sequence). CDR3 sequence: CASRKSQGSYGYTF. The CDR3 DNA follows: TGTGCCAGCAGAAAAAGTCAGGGATCCTATGGCTACACCTTC.

This chain joins TRBV5-1 and TRBJ1-4; D unclear. The V gene lost 0 bases and the J gene lost 0 bases, with 6 bases spanning the gap. This CDR3 has 15 amino acids. Per the germline V gene, CDR1 is SGHRS and CDR2 is YFSETQ. The DNA of the CDR3 is TGCGCCAGCAGCTTGGGGGAGACAACTAATGAAAAACTGTTTTTT. This encodes CASSLGETTNEKLFF.

The V call is TRBV11-1, the J call TRBJ2-1; D perhaps matches TRBD2 (6 bases). CDR3 length: 13 residues. Per germline, CDR1 SGHAT and CDR2 FQDESV (reference sequence). Deletions cut 0 bases from V and 7 bases from J, with 7 bases between. This CDR3 is CASSLAGGNEQFF. CDR3 DNA sequence: TGTGCCAGCAGCTTAGCGGGAGGTAATGAGCAGTTCTTC.

V usage is TRBV27 and J usage is TRBJ1-4; D remains ambiguous. Per the germline V gene, CDR1 is MNHEY and CDR2 is SMNVEV (reference sequence). V was trimmed by 2 bases and J by 3 bases, leaving 7 bases between them. This CDR3 spans 14 amino acids. CDR3 protein: CASSLRTSNEKLFF. DNA for the CDR3: TGTGCCAGCAGTTTAAGAACGTCTAATGAAAAACTGTTTTTT.

This clone has only a few counts. The chain combines TRBV30 with TRBJ1-1; D may be TRBD1 (6 bases). CDR3 length equals 13 residues. The germline CDR1 and CDR2 sequences are GTSNPN and SVGIG (reference sequence). V was clipped by 2 bases and J by 5 bases, with 12 bases between them. CDR3 sequence reads: CAWSSDSGTEAFF. CDR3 sequence (DNA): TGTGCCTGGAGTTCGGACAGTGGGACTGAAGCTTTCTTT.

This chain connects TRBV10-3 to TRBJ2-1; TRBD2 might be the D (6 bases). This CDR3 region has 13 residues. V lost 10 bases and J 5 bases, leaving 15 bases between the germline ends. CDR1 and CDR2 (germline): ENHRY, SYGVKD. CDR3 region: CATLAVGNNEQFF. CDR3 coding DNA: TGTGCCACATTAGCGGTGGGGAACAATGAGCAGTTCTTC.